The clone carrying this TCR beta chain was observed a handful of times. Its cognate antigen is unknown. Trimming took 7 bases from V and 2 from J; bases not matched to a gene: 7. CDR3 length equals 15 residues. In germline, CDR1 is LGHDT, CDR2 YNNKEL (reference sequence). The data originate from a study of T cells in Graves' hyperthyroidism and ophthalmopathy. Study-wide points: Peripheral blood also featured most of the thyroid clonotypes expanded above 0.001. Model-based prediction identified ophthalmopathy a median 6.5 months prior to its onset.

The source material, RNA transcripts, was used to amplify TCR beta CDR3 regions. An initial round of RT-PCR targeting the TCR CDR3 relied on the HTBI primer set. TCRdb re-called the multiplex PCR reads through MiXCR, storing one row per CDR3 protein. In the table there are about 540,000 distinct CDR3 sequences, about 43% of which are singletons. Diagnoses were made from clinical symptoms, serum measures (thyroxine and TRAb), thyroid ultrasound and orbital computed tomography. This chain uses TRBV3-1 with TRBJ2-5, with 10 nucleotides matching TRBD2. The clonotype comes from a woman under 30 with Graves' hyperthyroidism. What was sequenced was peripheral blood or thyroid tissue (not recorded which). The CDR3 loop is CASKRAGGFQETQYF. The DNA of the CDR3 is TGTGCCAGCAAACGAGCGGGAGGGTTTCAAGAGACCCAGTACTTC.